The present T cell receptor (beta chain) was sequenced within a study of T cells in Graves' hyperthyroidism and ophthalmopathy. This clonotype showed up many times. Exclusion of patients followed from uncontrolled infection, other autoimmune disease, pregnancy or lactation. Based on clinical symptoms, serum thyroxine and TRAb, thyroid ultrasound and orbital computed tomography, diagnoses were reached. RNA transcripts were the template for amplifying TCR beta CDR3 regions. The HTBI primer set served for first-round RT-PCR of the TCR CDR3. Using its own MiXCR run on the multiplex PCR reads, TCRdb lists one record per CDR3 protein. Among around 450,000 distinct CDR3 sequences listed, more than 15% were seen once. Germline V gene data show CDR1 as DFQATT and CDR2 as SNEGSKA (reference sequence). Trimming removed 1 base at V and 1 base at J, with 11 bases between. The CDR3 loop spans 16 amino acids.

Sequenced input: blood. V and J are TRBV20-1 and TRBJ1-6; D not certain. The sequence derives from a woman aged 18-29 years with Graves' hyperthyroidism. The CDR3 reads CSARAREGSYNSPLHF. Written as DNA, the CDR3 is TGCAGTGCTAGAGCCAGAGAGGGATCCTATAATTCACCCCTCCACTTT.